This TCR beta chain emerged from a study of blood T cell repertoires in COVID-19. After removal of 2 bases from V and 0 bases from J, the junction contained 5 bases not matched to a gene. Germline V gene data show CDR1 as MGHRA and CDR2 as YSYEKL. CDR3 size: 16 residues. The repertoire was sequenced with immunoSEQ multiplex PCR; TCRdb's copy has only in-frame clones and lacks some. This table has about 75,000 clones, approximately 79% appearing once. This clone was observed a handful of times. The receptor was isolated from a human donor with acute or convalescent COVID-19. The donor label of this sample is uncertain. The rearrangement joins TRBV4-1 to TRBJ1-1; TRBD1 matches at 8 bases. Sequenced sample: peripheral blood. The CDR3 DNA sequence: TGCGCCAGCAGCCAACCTTCAGGGGGCATGAACACTGAAGCTTTCTTT. This gives the protein CASSQPSGGMNTEAFF.